This is a list of T cell receptor beta chains from one sample in a study of cytomegalovirus exposure and HLA in healthy donors. The data were produced by immunoSEQ multiplex PCR, yet TCRdb's version contains in-frame clones alone and is incomplete. The table has over 85,000 clones, approximately 83% seen once; the top ten hold about 1.8%. The sequenced sample was PBMCs. The origin of the receptors is a man aged 35 to 55 in good health and CMV-seronegative. CDR3s include the opening cysteine and the closing phenylalanine or tryptophan. Each record gives: clone size, V gene, D gene, J gene, CDR3 DNA, CDR3 protein. D genes are given only for firm matches. Clone size is not always given. Where it is, it says once, few, many or a class for expanded clones.

.	TRBV5-4	TRBD1	TRBJ1-1	TGTGCCAGCAGCTCGGGGACAGTTCGGGGAGTGATGAACACTGAAGCTTTCTTT	CASSSGTVRGVMNTEAFF
.	TRBV9	TRBD1	TRBJ2-1	TGTGCCAGCAGCCGTGGACAGGGACCTTACAATGAGCAGTTCTTC	CASSRGQGPYNEQFF
few	TRBV6-5	TRBD1	TRBJ1-5	TGTGCCAGGAGAGTGGAGGGGGCTTTTCAGCCCCAGCATTTT	CARRVEGAFQPQHF
.	TRBV5-1	.	TRBJ1-4	TGCGCCAGCAGCTTGGTGGCAGGGAATAATGAAAAACTGTTTTTT	CASSLVAGNNEKLFF
.	TRBV7-9	.	TRBJ1-4	TGTGCCAGCAGCCGGGCGGGAACTAATGAAAAACTGTTTTTT	CASSRAGTNEKLFF
few	TRBV7-2	.	TRBJ2-1	TGTGCCAGCAGCCAGCGACCCGACAATGAGCAGTTCTTC	CASSQRPDNEQFF
.	TRBV27	.	TRBJ1-5	TGTGCCAGCAGTTTGCAGGGATTGAGCAATCAGCCCCAGCATTTT	CASSLQGLSNQPQHF
few	TRBV28	TRBD2	TRBJ2-5	TGTGCCAGCAGAGTAGCGGGGCCGCAAGAGACCCAGTACTTC	CASRVAGPQETQYF
.	TRBV7-3	.	TRBJ2-1	TGTGCCAGCAGCCTTAGCGCGTACAATGAGCAGTTCTTC	CASSLSAYNEQFF
few	TRBV2	.	TRBJ1-1	TGTGCCAGCAGATACCTCAGGGAGGGCACTGAAGCTTTCTTT	CASRYLREGTEAFF
.	TRBV2	TRBD1	TRBJ1-1	TGTGCCAGCAGTGGCTGGACGGACAGGGCGAACACTGAAGCTTTCTTT	CASSGWTDRANTEAFF
.	TRBV6-4	TRBD2	TRBJ2-5	TGTGCCAGCCCAACGGGGGGACGGGAGACCCAGTACTTC	CASPTGGRETQYF
.	TRBV5-8	.	TRBJ2-1	TGTGCCAGCAGCTCGGGACTGTTTAATGAGCAGTTCTTC	CASSSGLFNEQFF
.	TRBV6-5	.	TRBJ2-1	TGTGCCAGCAGTTACTCATCCGGGATTTATGAGCAGTTCTTC	CASSYSSGIYEQFF
.	TRBV7-8	TRBD2	TRBJ2-1	TGTGCCAGCAGCTCAGGACTAGCGGGGGGGATCACCTACAATGAGCAGTTCTTC	CASSSGLAGGITYNEQFF
few	TRBV6-1	.	TRBJ1-5	TGTGCCAGCAGTGAAGGGACAGATTTCAATCAGCCCCAGCATTTT	CASSEGTDFNQPQHF
.	TRBV19	.	TRBJ1-6	TGTGCCAGTAGTTCCCAGGCCCTGGGTAATTCACCCCTCCACTTT	CASSSQALGNSPLHF
.	TRBV6-6	.	TRBJ1-4	TGTGCCAGCAGTTCCTATGAAAAACTGTTTTTT	CASSSYEKLFF
.	TRBV15	.	TRBJ1-4	TGTGCCACCAGCAGTGACGGGTCACTTGGGAGGAAACTGTTTTTT	CATSSDGSLGRKLFF